A selection of T cell receptor beta chains follows, all from one sample in a study of CD4 T cells in relation to SARS-CoV-2 and coronaviruses. The data were produced by immunoSEQ multiplex PCR, yet TCRdb's version contains in-frame clones alone and is incomplete. The sample shows about 37,000 clones, roughly 85% of them seen only once. Material for sequencing was memory CD4+ T cells from PBMCs. The receptors were gathered from an adult with COVID-19. Each CDR3 is given with its conserved first and last residue. The order of the fields is CDR3 length, V gene, D gene, J gene, clone size, CDR3 protein, CDR3 DNA. D genes are given only for firm matches. Size values are once, few and many counts, or a class for expanded clones, and some rows have none.

>14|TRBV4-1|NA|TRBJ2-3|NA
CASSQRGSTDTQYF
TGCGCCAGCAGCCAACGAGGGAGCACAGATACGCAGTATTTT
>17|TRBV19|NA|TRBJ2-4|NA
CASSRLGSPVTKNIQYF
TGTGCCAGTAGTAGACTCGGCAGCCCGGTGACCAAAAACATTCAGTACTTC
>13|TRBV6-2/TRBV6-3|NA|TRBJ2-5|NA
CASSYLKQETQYF
TGTGCCAGCAGTTACCTAAAACAAGAGACCCAGTACTTC
>15|TRBV3-1/TRBV3-2|TRBD2|TRBJ2-1|few
CASSLPGGGLDEQFF
TGTGCCAGCAGCCTGCCGGGAGGCGGTCTCGATGAGCAGTTCTTC
>14|TRBV7-2|TRBD1|TRBJ2-1|once
CASSTGTANNEQFF
TGTGCCAGCAGCACGGGGACAGCTAACAATGAGCAGTTCTTC
>13|TRBV29-1|NA|TRBJ2-1|few
CSVEETAYNEQFF
TGCAGCGTTGAAGAGACAGCCTACAATGAGCAGTTCTTC
>13|TRBV4-1|NA|TRBJ1-5|NA
CASSQDTLLPQHF
TGCGCCAGCAGCCAAGATACTTTGTTGCCCCAGCATTTT
>15|TRBV6-6|NA|TRBJ1-5|NA
CASRKDSLVGQPQHF
TGTGCCAGCAGAAAGGACAGTTTGGTGGGTCAGCCCCAGCATTTT
>15|TRBV28|NA|TRBJ1-5|NA
CASSLLSGANQPQHF
TGTGCCAGCAGTTTATTGTCAGGGGCGAATCAGCCCCAGCATTTT
>17|TRBV11-2|TRBD1|TRBJ2-2|few
CASSPGPQGAGTGELFF
TGTGCCAGCAGCCCAGGGCCTCAGGGGGCAGGCACCGGGGAGCTGTTTTTT
>14|TRBV5-1|NA|TRBJ2-3|NA
CASTFNPYTDTQYF
TGCGCCAGCACCTTCAACCCTTACACAGATACGCAGTATTTT
>15|TRBV5-4|TRBD1|TRBJ1-2|NA
CASSGKQGANYGYTF
TGTGCCAGCAGCGGAAAACAGGGGGCCAACTATGGCTACACCTTC
>13|TRBV3-1/TRBV3-2|NA|TRBJ2-1|NA
CASSPRLRDFQFF
TGTGCCAGCAGCCCACGTTTACGGGACTTTCAGTTCTTC
>15|TRBV10-3|TRBD2|TRBJ2-3|NA
CAISGPSGSSDTQYF
TGTGCCATCAGTGGTCCTAGCGGGAGTTCTGATACGCAGTATTTT
>20|TRBV28|TRBD1|TRBJ2-5|NA
CASRTFTGTGSLGAKETQYF
TGTGCCAGCAGGACTTTCACCGGGACAGGAAGCTTGGGTGCCAAAGAGACCCAGTACTTC
>16|TRBV3-1/TRBV3-2|NA|TRBJ2-6|NA
CASSHFLSSGANVLTF
TGTGCCAGCAGCCATTTTCTAAGCTCTGGGGCCAACGTCCTGACTTTC
>14|TRBV28|NA|TRBJ1-2|NA
CASIPSGLRGGYTF
TGTGCCAGCATCCCCTCCGGGCTCCGAGGGGGCTACACCTTC
>16|TRBV11-2|NA|TRBJ2-3|NA
CASSLGGAGSADTQYF
TGTGCCAGCAGCTTAGGAGGGGCAGGGAGCGCAGATACGCAGTATTTT
>15|TRBV10-1|TRBD2|TRBJ2-3|once
CASSGASGRADTQYF
TGCGCCAGCAGTGGGGCTAGCGGGAGGGCAGATACGCAGTATTTT
>14|TRBV7-9|TRBD2|TRBJ2-7|few
CASSPFRGEGEQYF
TGTGCCAGCAGCCCCTTTCGCGGGGAGGGGGAGCAGTACTTC
>12|TRBV10-3|TRBD1|TRBJ2-7|NA
CAISGDRDEQYF
TGTGCCATCAGTGGGGACAGGGACGAGCAGTACTTC
>13|TRBV2|NA|TRBJ2-5|NA
CASSEEYQETQYF
TGTGCCAGCAGCGAGGAGTACCAAGAGACCCAGTACTTC
>12|TRBV29-1|NA|TRBJ2-7|NA
CSGGSGSYEQYF
TGCAGCGGGGGTAGCGGCTCCTACGAGCAGTACTTC
>17|TRBV7-3|TRBD2|TRBJ2-3|few
CASSLALSGPDTDTQYF
TGTGCCAGCAGCTTAGCGCTTAGCGGGCCTGACACAGATACGCAGTATTTT
>13|TRBV12-3/TRBV12-4|TRBD1|TRBJ1-6|NA
CASSGDSHSPLHF
TGTGCCAGCAGCGGGGACAGCCATTCACCCCTCCACTTT
>15|TRBV5-4|TRBD2|TRBJ2-1|few
CASSLDGLAGNEQFF
TGTGCCAGCAGCTTGGACGGACTAGCGGGCAATGAGCAGTTCTTC
>12|TRBV18|NA|TRBJ2-1|NA
CASSLSYNEQFF
TGTGCCAGCTCACTGTCCTACAATGAGCAGTTCTTC
>13|TRBV28|NA|TRBJ1-1|NA
CASSPRIDTPAFF
TGTGCCAGCAGTCCCAGAATTGACACTCCGGCTTTCTTT
>15|TRBV5-6|TRBD1|TRBJ1-5|NA
CASSRGQGMYQPQHF
TGTGCCAGCAGCCGGGGACAGGGAATGTACCAGCCCCAGCATTTT
>13|TRBV5-6|NA|TRBJ1-2|NA
CASSETLNYGYTF
TGTGCCAGCAGCGAAACCTTGAACTATGGCTACACCTTC
>12|TRBV7-2|NA|TRBJ1-6|NA
CASSLAGSTLHF
TGTGCCAGCAGCTTAGCAGGATCCACCCTCCACTTT
>14|TRBV5-1|NA|TRBJ1-3|NA
CASSSEDSGNTIYF
TGCGCCAGCAGCTCCGAAGACTCTGGAAACACCATATATTTT
>13|TRBV28|NA|TRBJ2-3|NA
CASSRDSTDTQYF
TGTGCCAGCAGTCGGGACAGCACAGATACGCAGTATTTT
>19|TRBV5-4|NA|TRBJ2-3|NA
CASSLRRARSGTLRDTQYF
TGTGCCAGCAGCTTGAGGAGGGCCCGCTCCGGGACCCTAAGAGATACGCAGTATTTT
>13|TRBV7-9|NA|TRBJ2-7|once
CASSLAGTYEQYF
TGTGCCAGCAGCTTAGCCGGGACCTACGAGCAGTACTTC
>15|TRBV5-4|NA|TRBJ2-4|once
CASSLAAGAKNIQYF
TGTGCCAGCAGCTTGGCCGCTGGCGCCAAAAACATTCAGTACTTC
>14|TRBV5-1|NA|TRBJ1-6|NA
CASSLDRNNSPLHF
TGCGCCAGCAGCTTGGACAGGAATAATTCACCCCTCCACTTT
>14|TRBV6-5|NA|TRBJ1-3|NA
CASSPDRPGNTIYF
TGTGCCAGCAGTCCCGATCGGCCTGGAAACACCATATATTTT
>14|TRBV28|TRBD2|TRBJ2-1|NA
CASRLAGVSNEQFF
TGTGCCAGCAGACTAGCGGGAGTTTCCAATGAGCAGTTCTTC
>17|TRBV9|TRBD2|TRBJ2-1|NA
CASSVEAGGPSYNEQFF
TGTGCCAGCAGCGTAGAGGCGGGAGGGCCTTCCTACAATGAGCAGTTCTTC
>14|TRBV7-9|NA|TRBJ2-2|NA
CASSLATATRGLFF
TGTGCCAGCAGCTTAGCGACGGCCACGCGGGGGCTGTTTTTT
>13|TRBV11-3|NA|TRBJ2-3|NA
CASSLDWRNTQYF
TGTGCCAGCAGCTTAGATTGGAGGAATACGCAGTATTTT
>18|TRBV19|TRBD2|TRBJ2-7|once
CASRTKIGTSGSPYEQYF
TGTGCCAGTAGGACGAAAATTGGGACTAGCGGGAGTCCATACGAGCAGTACTTC
>13|TRBV28|NA|TRBJ2-5|NA
CASSSGRKETQYF
TGTGCCAGCAGTTCCGGGAGAAAAGAGACCCAGTACTTC
>17|TRBV10-3|TRBD2|TRBJ2-3|NA
CAISERELAGGADTQYF
TGTGCCATCAGTGAGCGGGAACTAGCGGGAGGAGCAGATACGCAGTATTTT
>18|TRBV7-6|TRBD1|TRBJ1-6|NA
CASSPRPVGTGDHSPLHF
TGTGCCAGCAGCCCCCGCCCCGTCGGGACAGGGGATCATTCACCCCTCCACTTT
>13|TRBV6-5|NA|TRBJ1-6|NA
CASGGHSNSPLHF
TGTGCCAGCGGCGGACACAGTAATTCACCCCTCCACTTT
>17|TRBV28|NA|TRBJ2-7|once
CASSPHTGTNGAYEQYF
TGTGCCAGCAGTCCCCATACCGGGACCAACGGCGCCTACGAGCAGTACTTC
>13|TRBV3-1/TRBV3-2|NA|TRBJ2-2|NA
CASSPLDTGELFF
TGTGCCAGCAGCCCGTTGGACACCGGGGAGCTGTTTTTT
>14|TRBV29-1|NA|TRBJ1-4|NA
CSVAPGRTNEKLFF
TGCAGCGTAGCCCCCGGTAGAACTAATGAAAAACTGTTTTTT